These T cell receptor beta chains were read from a single sample in a study of graft-versus-host responses after intestinal transplantation. Profiled with immunoSEQ multiplex PCR; TCRdb holds only in-frame clones, not every one. The repertoire holds 49,000 or so clones, 80% to 95% seen once, with 5% to 7% in the top ten. This sample comprised PBMCs, obtained 750 to 800 days after a first intestinal transplant, on the day of a second. The receptors derive from a human patient who received an intestinal transplant, so some T cells may come from the graft donor. Each CDR3 is given with its conserved first and last residue. The D gene is left open where the match is weak. For some rows the clone size is stated as once, few or many, or as a class when expanded; others skip it.

- TRBJ1-4 TRBV7-9 - CASSLARTTNEKLFF TGTGCCAGCAGCTTAGCAAGGACAACTAATGAAAAACTGTTTTTT
- TRBJ2-2 TRBV30 - CAWNRRLSNTGELFF TGTGCCTGGAATCGGCGACTTTCGAACACCGGGGAGCTGTTTTTT
- TRBJ2-1 TRBV4-1 TRBD2 CASSLGLAGGPSYNEQFF TGCGCCAGCAGCCTCGGACTAGCGGGAGGGCCCTCCTACAATGAGCAGTTCTTC
- TRBJ2-3 TRBV23-1 - CASTRTLLGNTQYF TGCGCCAGCACTCGGACCCTTCTAGGGAATACGCAGTATTTT
- TRBJ2-2 TRBV7-8 - CASSQGLRERSGELFF TGTGCCAGCAGCCAGGGATTGAGAGAAAGGTCCGGGGAGCTGTTTTTT
- TRBJ2-3 TRBV11-2 TRBD2 CASSLGVSGGGTDTQYF TGTGCCAGCAGCTTAGGGGTTAGCGGGGGGGGCACAGATACGCAGTATTTT
- TRBJ1-1 TRBV11-3 - CASSPPGWADVFF TGTGCCAGCAGCCCCCCCGGGTGGGCTGATGTTTTCTTT
- TRBJ2-7 TRBV6-5 TRBD2 CASSYSITSGTYEQYF TGTGCCAGCAGTTACTCGATAACTAGCGGTACCTACGAGCAGTACTTC
- TRBJ1-2 TRBV2 - CAKQHRPYGYTF TGTGCTAAGCAGCACCGGCCCTATGGCTACACCTTC
once TRBJ2-7 TRBV4-3 - CASSLTGADSEQYF TGCGCCAGCAGCCTAACCGGGGCCGACTCTGAGCAGTACTTC
- TRBJ1-1 TRBV25-1 - CASSGTGGTEAFF TGTGCCAGCAGTGGTACCGGGGGCACTGAAGCTTTCTTT
once TRBJ1-3 TRBV6-5 - CASSFNSGGNTIYF TGTGCCAGCAGTTTTAACAGCGGTGGAAACACCATATATTTT
- TRBJ2-1 TRBV5-1 - CASANTGGLSYNEQFF TGCGCCAGCGCGAATACAGGCGGCCTCTCCTACAATGAGCAGTTCTTC
- TRBJ1-5 TRBV21-1 - CASSKAVEYSNQPQHF TGTGCCAGCAGCAAAGCCGTCGAGTATAGCAATCAGCCCCAGCATTTT
- TRBJ2-1 TRBV11-2 TRBD2 CASSGGRPRDEQFF TGTGCCAGCTCGGGGGGGCGCCCAAGAGATGAGCAGTTCTTC
few TRBJ2-1 TRBV11-1 - CASSLSGGTARAEQFF TGTGCCAGCAGCTTAAGTGGGGGGACTGCAAGGGCTGAGCAGTTCTTC
- TRBJ2-2 TRBV29-1 TRBD1 CSVTIGTVTGELFF TGCAGCGTCACAATTGGGACAGTCACCGGGGAGCTGTTTTTT
- TRBJ2-1 TRBV10-2 - CASSSRGSKYEQFF TGCGCCAGCAGTTCTAGAGGGAGTAAATATGAGCAGTTCTTC
- TRBJ2-7 TRBV9 - CASSVGSGSYEQYF TGTGCCAGCAGCGTAGGTAGTGGGAGCTACGAGCAGTACTTC
once TRBJ2-1 TRBV27 TRBD2 CASSQTSGRAYEQFF TGTGCCAGCAGTCAGACTAGCGGGAGGGCCTATGAGCAGTTCTTC
- TRBJ1-2 TRBV2 - CASSEKGYGYTF TGTGCCAGCAGTGAAAAGGGTTATGGCTACACCTTC
- TRBJ2-1 TRBV6-5 TRBD2 CASSYGPLAGDEQFF TGTGCCAGCAGTTATGGCCCCTTAGCGGGAGATGAGCAGTTCTTC
- TRBJ2-7 TRBV5-8 - CASGTGTLTYEQYF TGTGCCAGCGGAACCGGGACGCTCACCTACGAGCAGTACTTC
- TRBJ1-5 TRBV2 - CASSNRAQSNQPQHF TGTGCCAGCAGTAACAGGGCACAAAGCAATCAGCCCCAGCATTTT
- TRBJ2-7 TRBV7-4 - CASSLMRETVSYEQYF TGTGCCAGCAGCTTAATGCGGGAAACAGTGTCCTACGAGCAGTACTTC
- TRBJ1-4 TRBV27 TRBD1 CASSFDRVGEKLFF TGTGCCAGCAGTTTCGACAGGGTAGGAGAAAAACTGTTTTTT
- TRBJ2-1 TRBV27 - CASSKGTRSYNEQFF TGTGCCAGCTCAAAGGGGACCCGCTCCTACAATGAGCAGTTCTTC
- TRBJ1-2 TRBV5-4 - CASSVLKTGMGYTF TGTGCCAGCAGCGTACTAAAAACAGGGATGGGCTACACCTTC
few TRBJ1-2 TRBV5-1 TRBD1 CASSLGDRAYGYTF TGCGCCAGCAGCTTGGGGGACAGGGCCTATGGCTACACCTTC
once TRBJ2-7 TRBV4-1 - CASSHPGSPYEQYF TGCGCCAGCAGCCATCCCGGGAGCCCCTACGAGCAGTACTTC
- TRBJ2-7 TRBV27 - CASSLSGSRTYEQYF TGTGCCAGCAGTTTATCGGGTTCTCGAACCTACGAGCAGTACTTC
- TRBJ2-7 TRBV19 TRBD1 CASSPDRISYEQYF TGTGCCAGTAGCCCGGACAGGATCTCCTACGAGCAGTACTTC
- TRBJ1-5 TRBV23-1 - CASSQSPGEGRNQPQHF TGCGCCAGCAGTCAATCCCCGGGAGAGGGGAGGAATCAGCCCCAGCATTTT
- TRBJ2-3 TRBV27 TRBD2 CASSLSRGAFRLAHSTDTQYF TGTGCCAGCAGTTTATCGAGAGGTGCATTCAGACTAGCACATAGCACAGATACGCAGTATTTT
- TRBJ2-4 TRBV15 - CATSRDTPKNIQYF TGTGCCACCAGCAGAGATACTCCCAAAAACATTCAGTACTTC
- TRBJ1-3 TRBV28 - CASSAHTGSVGNTIYF TGTGCCAGCAGTGCACATACAGGGTCTGTCGGAAACACCATATATTTT
- TRBJ2-7 TRBV21-1 - CASTSGFRRDRDSHEQYF TGTGCCAGCACCAGCGGATTCAGAAGAGACAGGGATTCCCACGAGCAGTACTTC
- TRBJ2-5 TRBV19 - CASSIVYAGETQYF TGTGCCAGTAGTATAGTCTATGCGGGAGAGACCCAGTACTTC
- TRBJ2-7 TRBV27 TRBD2 CASSFIGSSGGGWVSYEQYF TGTGCCAGCAGTTTCATAGGTTCTAGCGGAGGAGGGTGGGTGTCCTACGAGCAGTACTTC
- TRBJ2-2 TRBV7-3 - CASSPQGTGELFF TGTGCCAGCAGCCCCCAGGGGACCGGGGAGCTGTTTTTT
- TRBJ1-5 TRBV19 TRBD1 CASSTRTGNQPQHF TGTGCCAGTAGTACCCGGACAGGGAATCAGCCCCAGCATTTT
few TRBJ2-5 TRBV6-1 TRBD2 CASSVTSGAQETQYF TGTGCCAGCAGTGTGACTAGCGGGGCCCAAGAGACCCAGTACTTC